The 6 T cell receptor beta chains below come from one sample, sequenced in a study of CD8 T cells in Susac syndrome. Random hexamers primed reverse transcription of about 0.5 to 1 ug RNA. TCRdb called the immunoSEQ multiplex PCR reads again in MiXCR, with one record for every CDR3 protein. The table includes about 430,000 distinct CDR3 sequences, 75% to 90% detected once. The sample taken for sequencing was CD8+ T cells from PBMCs. Receptors originate from a human donor with multiple sclerosis.

The sample holds one count of this clonotype. The chain has TRBV12-3 or TRBV12-4 and TRBJ2-5; D unclear. V lost 1 base and J lost 5, with 11 bases in between. This CDR3 comprises 14 residues. The CDR3 nucleotides are TGTGCCAGCAGTTTAGACGGCTCAAAGGAGACCCAGTACTTC. Translation gives CASSLDGSKETQYF.

The V call is TRBV4-1, the J call TRBJ1-1; D is unresolved. V was trimmed by 8 bases and J by 0 bases, leaving 19 bases between them. The CDR3 extends over 16 amino acids. Germline CDR1 and CDR2: MGHRA and YSYEKL. CDR3 sequence reads: CASLEGGSNLNTEAFF. CDR3 coding DNA: TGCGCCAGCCTAGAAGGAGGGTCGAATTTGAACACTGAAGCTTTCTTT.

This sequence joins TRBV6-1 and TRBJ2-2; D might be TRBD1 (6 bases). The CDR3 is 14 residues long. V lost 5 bases and J 4 bases, leaving 11 bases between the germline ends. Germline-derived CDR1 and CDR2 are MNHNS and SASEGT. The CDR3 nucleotides read TGTGCCAGCAGTCCAGGGGCTGGCACCGGGGAGCTGTTTTTT. This gives the protein CASSPGAGTGELFF.

V is TRBV20-1 and J is TRBJ2-7; a weak D match, TRBD1 (6 bases). Germline CDR1 and CDR2: DFQATT and SNEGSKA (reference sequence). This CDR3 region has 15 residues. Trimming stripped 4 bases from V and 1 base from J, with 17 bases between. Here the CDR3 DNA reads TGCAGTGCTAAAGGATGGACAGATCCTTCCTACGAGCAGTACTTC. Translating gives CSAKGWTDPSYEQYF.

The V and J genes are TRBV20-1 and TRBJ2-1, with 7 bases lining up with TRBD2. The CDR3 runs 20 residues. Germline V gene data show CDR1 as DFQATT and CDR2 as SNEGSKA (reference sequence). V gave up 0 bases and J gave up 3 bases; unmatched junction bases: 20. The CDR3 sequence is CSARDQVAGRNSGYYNEQFF. CDR3 sequence (DNA): TGCAGTGCTAGAGATCAGGTGGCAGGGAGGAATAGCGGGTACTACAATGAGCAGTTCTTC.

The rearrangement joins TRBV6-1 to TRBJ2-5, with 7 bases matching TRBD1. CDR1 is MNHNS, CDR2 SASEGT, per germline. The CDR3 has 15 residues. V trimming: 5 bases; J trimming: 1 base; junction bases outside the gene matches: 7. The CDR3 nucleotides read TGTGCCAGCAGTCCAACAGGGGCCTCCCAAGAGACCCAGTACTTC. This codes for CASSPTGASQETQYF.